This T cell receptor beta chain is drawn from a study of early T cells in non-severe SARS-CoV-2 infection. Study-wide points: Using VDJdb, the matching emphasized anti-spike CD8 responses while missing private and CD4 specificities.

In its sample, this clonotype was seen many times. Its matching antigen is unknown. cDNA molecules, individually, were tagged with unique molecular identifiers. TCRdb re-called the 5' RACE reads through MiXCR, storing one row per CDR3 protein. The sample has about 70,000 distinct CDR3 sequences, around 12% seen once. The CDR3 runs to 15 residues. The germline V and J ends were trimmed by 0 bases and 7 bases, with 12 bases remaining between them. Germline CDR1 is MNHEY and CDR2 is SVGAGI. The specimen comprised whole blood, sampled at baseline. The receptor was isolated from an adult who was a healthcare worker with PCR-confirmed SARS-CoV-2 infection or an uninfected control (not recorded which). The donor label of this sample is uncertain. The V and J genes are TRBV6-5 and TRBJ1-4; TRBD1 is a possible D gene (5 bases). The CDR3 DNA reads as TGTGCCAGCAGTTACTCAGGGGTGTTTGGTGAAAAACTGTTTTTT. This gives the protein CASSYSGVFGEKLFF.